This TCR beta chain came from a study of T cells in women clearing cervical HPV infection. Remarks on this clone: Its antigen is as yet unknown. The read finishes 3 residues shy of the CDR3 end, and the germline J gene is used to complete it.

J gave up 5 bases and V 4 bases, and 14 bases lay outside the gene matches. Germline CDR1 and CDR2: SGDLS and YYNGEE. This CDR3 has 17 residues. Method: immunoSEQ multiplex PCR; TCRdb's copy keeps in-frame clones and lacks some. The sample includes 30,000 to 45,000 clones. Overall study findings and caveats: TRBV6-7 relative abundance averaged roughly 0.1% in cases and under 0.2% in controls.

The sequencing sample was made of blood buffy coat. This sequence was found in a woman aged 18-70 years with a cervical HPV16 infection that either progressed to CIN3+ or cleared (not recorded which). The chain links TRBV9 to TRBJ2-5; 10 positions agree with TRBD2. The CDR3 sequence is CASSSPSGGPVGETQYF. The CDR3 bases that were read are TGTGCCAGCAGCTCTCCTAGCGGGGGCCCCGTGGGGGAGACC.